The clone carrying this T cell receptor beta chain showed up many times. With 6 bases removed from V and 6 bases from J, the gap between germline ends came to 4 bases. This CDR3 contains 10 residues. CDR1 is LNHDA, CDR2 SQIVND, per germline (reference sequence). Breast cancer patients provided tissue from their axillary draining lymph nodes. TCRdb re-called the multiplex PCR reads with MiXCR, one entry per CDR3 protein. The data contain about 200,000 distinct CDR3 sequences, approximately 30% of them seen just once; the ten biggest clones take up roughly 4%. This entry comes from a study of breast tumors, draining lymph nodes, adjacent tissues.

The specimen sequenced was axillary lymph node tissue. The clonotype comes from a female donor with breast cancer. Some clones in this sample may be carry-over from other donors' samples. The V call is TRBV19, the J call TRBJ2-3; no clear D. The CDR3 sequence is CASSSDTQYF. As DNA, the CDR3 is TGTGCCAGTAGCTCTGATACGCAGTATTTT.